The clone carrying this TCR beta chain has a single count. The antigen is not known. Time point in this sample: week 11, during vaccination. Vaccination used 300 ug of mutant IDH1 20-mer peptide per dose, with topical imiquimod. These data come from a study of a mutant IDH1 vaccine in newly diagnosed glioma. CDR3 size: 16 residues. The germline CDR1 and CDR2 sequences are SEHNR and FQNEAQ (reference sequence). The V segment lost 3 bases and the J segment 8 bases; nucleotides outside the gene matches: 13. TCRdb keeps only in-frame clones here, not all; method: immunoSEQ multiplex PCR. The table lists tens of thousands of clones, roughly nine tenths of them singletons.

The chain recombines TRBV7-9 with TRBJ2-1; TRBD2 agrees at 7 bases. The TCR sequence derives from a man over 45 with glioma. Sequencing used PBMCs, obtained from a glioma patient whose treatment included an IDH1 peptide vaccine. In nucleotides, the CDR3 is TGTGCCAGCAGCTTGTCCGGGGTAGCGGGTAGGTATGAGCAGTTCTTC. It encodes CASSLSGVAGRYEQFF.